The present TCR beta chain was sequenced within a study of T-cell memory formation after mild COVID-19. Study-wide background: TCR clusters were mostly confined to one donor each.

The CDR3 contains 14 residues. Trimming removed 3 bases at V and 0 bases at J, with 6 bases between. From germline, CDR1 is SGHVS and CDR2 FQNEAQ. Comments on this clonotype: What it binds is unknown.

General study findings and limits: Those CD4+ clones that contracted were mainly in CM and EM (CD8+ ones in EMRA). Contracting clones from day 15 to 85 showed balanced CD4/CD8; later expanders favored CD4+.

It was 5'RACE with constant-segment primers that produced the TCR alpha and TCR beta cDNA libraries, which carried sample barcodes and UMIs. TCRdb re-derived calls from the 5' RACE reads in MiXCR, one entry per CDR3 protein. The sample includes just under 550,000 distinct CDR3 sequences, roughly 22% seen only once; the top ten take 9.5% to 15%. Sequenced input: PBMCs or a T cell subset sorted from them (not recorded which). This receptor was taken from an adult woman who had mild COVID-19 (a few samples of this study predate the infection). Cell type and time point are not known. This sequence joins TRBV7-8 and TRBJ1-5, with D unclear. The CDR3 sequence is CASSFKDSNQPQHF. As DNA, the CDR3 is TGTGCCAGCAGCTTTAAGGATAGCAATCAGCCCCAGCATTTT.